Listed below are T cell receptor beta chains from one sample, sequenced in a study of lymphopenia after photon versus proton radiotherapy. This table comes from immunoSEQ multiplex PCR, and its TCRdb copy is limited to in-frame clones, with some not included. The table includes roughly 45,000 clones, around 86% detected once. The material sequenced was peripheral blood, taken from a patient treated with photon-based radiotherapy. The origin of the receptors is a middle-aged man with gastric cancer. CDR3s include the opening cysteine and the closing phenylalanine or tryptophan. The D gene is left open where the match is weak. Only part of the rows carry a size: once, few, many, or a class if the clone is expanded.

V,size,D,J,DNA,CDR3
TRBV2,NA,NA,TRBJ1-5,TGTGCCAGCAGTGCCCGGGCCGGGAATCAGCCCCAGCATTTT,CASSARAGNQPQHF
TRBV5-4,NA,NA,TRBJ2-3,TGTGCCAGCAGCCACCAGGGAGATACGCAGTATTTT,CASSHQGDTQYF
TRBV5-5,NA,NA,TRBJ1-4,TGTGCCAGCAGCTTGGGCGTCTCCTCTAATGAAAAACTGTTTTTT,CASSLGVSSNEKLFF
TRBV30,NA,NA,TRBJ1-5,TGTGCCTGGACTAAGGAGGGAGGGCAGGGGATTAATCAGCCCCAGCATTTT,CAWTKEGGQGINQPQHF
TRBV7-8,NA,NA,TRBJ1-6,TGTGCCAGCAGCTTAGCCGGAGGGCAGAGGGAGCTCTCCTATAATTCACCCCTCCACTTT,CASSLAGGQRELSYNSPLHF
TRBV25-1,NA,NA,TRBJ1-3,TGTGCCAGCAGTGAATGGGGGGGCTCTGGAAACACCATATATTTT,CASSEWGGSGNTIYF
TRBV19,NA,NA,TRBJ1-6,TGTGCCAGTAGCCTCGGGTACAGGAATTCACCCCTCCACTTT,CASSLGYRNSPLHF
TRBV9,NA,TRBD2,TRBJ2-7,TGTGCCAGCAGCGTAGCAGCGGGAGTATCCTACGAGCAGTACTTC,CASSVAAGVSYEQYF
TRBV7-2,NA,TRBD1,TRBJ2-5,TGTGCCAGCAGCTTTAGGTGGGACAGCCCTCAAGAGACCCAGTACTTC,CASSFRWDSPQETQYF
TRBV9,NA,NA,TRBJ2-2,TGTGCCAGCAGCTCTGGGGGGGCCGTCGGGGAGCTGTTTTTT,CASSSGGAVGELFF
TRBV5-1,NA,TRBD2,TRBJ2-3,TGCGCCAGCAGCTTACGGGGGGTATACACAGATACGCAGTATTTT,CASSLRGVYTDTQYF
TRBV6-1,NA,NA,TRBJ1-2,TGTGCCAGCAGTGAAGGGGAATGGTATGGCTACACCTTC,CASSEGEWYGYTF
TRBV5-1,NA,TRBD2,TRBJ2-3,TGCGCCAGCAGCAAGACTAGCGGGGGGTACACAGATACGCAGTATTTT,CASSKTSGGYTDTQYF
TRBV19,few,NA,TRBJ1-5,TGTGCCAGGTTGGAGGGTCCGCGCAATCAGCCCCAGCATTTT,CARLEGPRNQPQHF
TRBV7-9,NA,NA,TRBJ1-1,TGTGCCAGCAGCCCCGGCTCATGGAACACTGAAGCTTTCTTT,CASSPGSWNTEAFF
TRBV7-3,NA,NA,TRBJ2-2,TGTGCCAGCAGCTGGGCAGGGGACACCGGGGAGCTGTTTTTT,CASSWAGDTGELFF
TRBV5-1,NA,NA,TRBJ2-1,TGCGCCAGCAGCAACCAACTAGGATACAATGAGCAGTTCTTC,CASSNQLGYNEQFF
TRBV11-2,NA,NA,TRBJ1-1,TGTGCCAGCAGCTTGTCCTCGCCCATGAACACTGAAGCTTTCTTT,CASSLSSPMNTEAFF
TRBV21-1,NA,NA,TRBJ1-1,TGTGCCAGCAGTACAACTGTAAGGCGGAAGACTGAAGCTTTCTTT,CASSTTVRRKTEAFF
TRBV4-1,once,TRBD1,TRBJ1-5,TGCGCCAGCAGCCAAGGCGTTGTGGGACAGAGCAATCAGCCCCAGCATTTT,CASSQGVVGQSNQPQHF
TRBV30,NA,NA,TRBJ1-3,TGTGCCTGCTCGGGATCTGGAAACACCATATATTTT,CACSGSGNTIYF
TRBV5-1,few,TRBD1,TRBJ2-3,TGCGCCAGCAGCCTCAGGGGGCTGGGCACAGATACGCAGTATTTT,CASSLRGLGTDTQYF
TRBV10-2,NA,NA,TRBJ1-5,TGCGCCAGCAGTGAGAATGGGGGAGGTCAGCCCCAGCATTTT,CASSENGGGQPQHF
TRBV5-5,NA,NA,TRBJ2-1,TGTGCCAGCAGCTTGACAGGGCCTTCCTACAATGAGCAGTTCTTC,CASSLTGPSYNEQFF
TRBV7-3,once,TRBD2,TRBJ2-3,TGTGCCAGCAGCCCCCAGGGAGGGGCTAGCACAGATACGCAGTATTTT,CASSPQGGASTDTQYF
TRBV6-5,NA,NA,TRBJ2-3,TGTGCCAGCAGTACCCGAGATACGCAGTATTTT,CASSTRDTQYF
TRBV12-5,NA,NA,TRBJ2-1,TGTGCTAGTGGTGGGGGAAGGGACAATGAGCAGTTCTTC,CASGGGRDNEQFF
TRBV30,NA,TRBD1,TRBJ1-6,TGTGCCTGGAGTTCACGGGACAGCTGGAGGTCACCCCTCCACTTT,CAWSSRDSWRSPLHF
TRBV7-9,NA,TRBD2,TRBJ2-7,TGTGCCAGCAGTCCACTAGCGGGGGCCTACGAGCAGTACTTC,CASSPLAGAYEQYF
TRBV2,few,NA,TRBJ1-4,TGTGCCAGCAGTGACAGAAATGAAAAACTGTTTTTT,CASSDRNEKLFF
TRBV18,NA,NA,TRBJ2-5,TGTGCCAGCTCAACTCTCAGGGGAGAGACCCAGTACTTC,CASSTLRGETQYF